This T cell receptor (beta chain) was recorded in a study of yellow fever vaccine responses in identical twins (dated by TCRdb to 2016 to 2018). For the wider study: In identical twins, the study followed T cell clones that responded to the vaccine with precision.

Overall results and qualifications from the work: According to the authors, in identical twins the way T cells responded to vaccination appeared partly convergent and partly personalized.

The method behind the library was RT-PCR. The sequencing machine was an Illumina HiSeq 2500. The raw public reads went through TCRdb reprocessing: fastp at Q25, MiXCR clone calling, in-frame beta chains kept. Rows merge per CDR3 protein into single entries with the most common DNA and genes. Counted in this sample were 30,000 to 40,000 distinct CDR3 sequences; 60% of them appeared once. The biggest ten clones account for roughly 4.3% of the sample. The germline V gene supplies CDR1 MDHEN and CDR2 SYDVKM. Including the terminal cysteine and phenylalanine, the CDR3 comprises 14 residues. Just CDR3 DNA is preserved here, 42 bases in frame from base 1. Compared with germline, V lacks 6 bases and J lacks 4 bases; bases without a gene match: 8. This clonotype was counted only a few times. Its antigen is currently not known. Qualities for individual bases were not recorded, and no much larger clone is one base off.

The chain is made from TRBV28 and TRBJ1-2; 7 nucleotides in the junction match TRBD1. The source of this sequence is a young woman who received the yellow fever vaccine. Donor details come from another sample of the same person, matched by shared clones. The sample consisted of T cells from blood (PBMCs), unsorted or a sorted subset (not recorded which), taken before or after yellow fever vaccination (not recorded which). The DNA reads as follows: TGTGCCAGCAGCGGGGATAGGGGGCTCTATGGCTACACCTTC. Its product reads: CASSGDRGLYGYTF.